The 6 T cell receptor beta chains reported below all come from one sample, sequenced in a study of response to subunit inactivated influenza vaccine. TCRdb analysed the RT-PCR reads with MiXCR anew, one entry per CDR3 protein. In the table there are about 520,000 distinct CDR3 sequences, under 8.5% of which are singletons. The sample consisted of PBMCs from blood, taken roughly 24 months after vaccination. The receptors were sampled from a man between 45 and 75 years old who received an inactivated influenza vaccine.

J is TRBJ1-1 and V is TRBV7-9; 10 bases line up with TRBD1. Germline trimming cut 5 bases from V and 9 bases from J; bases unmatched to any gene: 3. The CDR3 is made up of 12 amino acids. CDR1 SEHNR and CDR2 FQNEAQ come from the germline V gene (reference sequence). This chain's CDR3 is CASSRDRGKAFF. The DNA of the CDR3 is TGTGCCAGCAGCCGGGACAGGGGAAAAGCTTTCTTT.

This clonotype was detected many times. The chain carries TRBV9 and TRBJ1-5; TRBD1 might be the D (6 bases). V lost 3 bases and J 6 bases, leaving 10 bases between the germline ends. The CDR3 sequence is 13 residues long. Germline CDR1 SGDLS, CDR2 YYNGEE. CDR3 amino acids: CASSGGAGQPQHF. As DNA, the CDR3 is TGTGCCAGCAGCGGGGGGGCAGGTCAGCCCCAGCATTTT.

This sequence joins TRBV6-5 and TRBJ2-2, with 9 nucleotides matching TRBD1. The CDR3 consists of 16 residues. Germline lookup yields CDR1 MNHEY and CDR2 SVGAGI. V lost 2 bases to trimming and J lost 4 bases; unmatched junction nucleotides: 5. The CDR3: CASSYAQGAGTGELFF. The CDR3 DNA reads TGTGCCAGCAGTTACGCACAGGGGGCGGGCACCGGGGAGCTGTTTTTT.

V usage is TRBV20-1 and J usage is TRBJ1-2; TRBD1 matches 8 bases. Germline V gene data show CDR1 as DFQATT and CDR2 as SNEGSKA (reference sequence). This CDR3 is built from 14 residues. V dropped 3 bases and J dropped 5; count of bases not matched to a gene: 8. Written as DNA, the CDR3 is TGCAGTGCTAGGGGACAGGCAAACTTTTATGGCTACACCTTC. Encoded protein: CSARGQANFYGYTF.

This clonotype was observed a few times. The V gene is TRBV29-1, the J gene TRBJ1-1, with D uncertain. Germline CDR1 reads SQVTM; CDR2 reads ANQGSEA. This CDR3 comprises 13 residues. The V end was cut by 7 bases, the J end by 0 bases, with 12 bases between. CDR3 sequence (DNA): TGCAGCGCCCAGACGACTCTGAACACTGAAGCTTTCTTT. This translates into CSAQTTLNTEAFF.

This clonotype was seen only a few times. V gene TRBV28 combines with J gene TRBJ1-3, with a weak D call TRBD1 (6 bases). V lost 5 bases and J 2 bases, leaving 16 bases between the germline ends. CDR1 is MDHEN, CDR2 SYDVKM, per germline. The CDR3 runs 16 residues. CDR3 nucleotides: TGTGCCAGCAGTCCGATCTTCAGGGGCCCTGGAAACACCATATATTTT. Amino acids: CASSPIFRGPGNTIYF. Drawing the rest from reference TRBV28 and TRBJ1-3, the complete variable domain is DVKVTQSSRYLVKRTGEKVFLECVQDMDHENMFWYRQDPGLGLRLIYFSYDVKMKEKGDIPEGYSVSREKKERFSLILESASTNQTSMYLCASSPIFRGPGNTIYFGEGSWLTVV.